This TCR beta chain was retrieved from a study of T cells in Graves' hyperthyroidism and ophthalmopathy. Study details: Initial diagnosis, before any treatment, was when peripheral blood was collected.

Enrolled ophthalmopathy patients presented with a Clinical Activity Score of at least 3, a NOSPECS grade of at least 4, and disease duration under 3 months. Each diagnosis drew on symptoms, thyroxine, TRAb, thyroid ultrasound and orbital computed tomography findings. More than 8.5 ml of fresh peripheral blood supplied the PBMCs. CDR1 is LGHDT, CDR2 YNNKEL, per germline (reference sequence). CDR3 size: 17 residues. Amplification of TCR beta CDR3 regions was performed using RNA transcripts as template. In the first-round RT-PCR of the TCR CDR3, the HTBI primer set was used. TCRdb passed the multiplex PCR reads through MiXCR, listing each CDR3 protein once. The sample contains 400,000 to 500,000 distinct CDR3 sequences, roughly 14% of which appear only once. This clonotype was recorded only once. A read error may explain this, as a much larger clone is one base away.

This clonotype was obtained from a young man with Graves' ophthalmopathy. The chain uses TRBV3-1 and TRBJ2-1, with 8 bases that match TRBD1. The J call is in doubt because the DNA end fits TRBJ2-7 better. The sequencing sample was made of blood. The CDR3 here is CASSQDYRTGFYNEQYF. The CDR3 coding sequence is TGTGCCAGCAGCCAAGACTACAGGACAGGGTTCTACAATGAGCAGTACTTC.